This TCR beta chain stems from a study of beta chain features in type 1 diabetes. All of the isolated RNA was reverse transcribed, so expressed TCRB transcripts were sequenced. The average output of naive, central memory and regulatory T cell samples was several million reads. TCRdb's copy holds only in-frame clones and misses some; the assay was immunoSEQ multiplex PCR. The profile covers about 700,000 clones, with around an eighth appearing a single time and approximately 0.02% taken by the ten largest. The CDR3 runs to 13 residues. The V gene lost 5 bases and the J gene lost 9 bases, with 14 bases spanning the gap. From germline, CDR1 is WSHSY and CDR2 SAAADI. This clone was detected a few times. Its antigen is currently unknown. Study outcomes and limitations: A greater similarity of naive, central memory and Treg TCRB repertoires was seen among patients than among healthy donors. TCRB CDR3s from Type 1 diabetes patients were moderately but significantly shorter in all four CD4+ subsets.

This receptor was identified in a man aged 18 to 35 with type 1 diabetes. The specimen sequenced was naive CD4+ T cells from blood. The rearrangement joins TRBV10-2 to TRBJ2-1; weak D call: TRBD1 (6 bases). The CDR3: CASSLDSSGEQFF. The CDR3 DNA follows: TGCGCCAGCAGTTTGGACAGTTCTGGTGAGCAGTTCTTC.